This T cell receptor (beta chain) was identified in a study of low-dose radiotherapy and immunotherapy resistance in tumors. On the study more broadly: Patients were treated with intravenous nivolumab at 240 mg every two weeks and were also dosed with ipilimumab at 1 mg/kg every six weeks. Daily oral aspirin at 300 mg began on cycle 1 day 1 and lasted four cycles.

The CDR3 covers 12 residues. CDR1 and CDR2 (germline): SGHTA, FQGNSA. Trimming shortened V by 5 bases and J by 7 bases, and 12 bases separated the two germline ends. To note about this clonotype: This may be a read error, as it is one base from a much larger clone.

Priming of first-strand cDNA relied on TRAV- and TRBV-specific primers (covering alpha and beta chains). The PCR that amplified TCRs ran for about 20 cycles, relying on a constant-region primer and a V-primer adapter. Following isolation, mRNA was amplified via in vitro transcription. Each CDR3 protein gets one entry after TCRdb re-called the reads with MiXCR. Of tens of thousands of distinct CDR3 sequences listed, 8% to 10% are singletons. The time point denotes: before trial treatment. This specimen was PBMCs, taken before treatment. The receptor was derived from a male donor with prostate cancer. The rearrangement uses TRBV7-2 and TRBJ2-7, with D unresolved. Here the CDR3 reads CASSLRLNEQYF. The CDR3 coding sequence is TGTGCCAGCAGCCTAAGATTAAATGAGCAGTACTTC.